These T cell receptor beta chains were read from a single sample in a study of shared clonotypes between healthy human individuals. Profiled with immunoSEQ multiplex PCR; TCRdb holds only in-frame clones, not every one. This table has about 470,000 clones, 70% to 80% appearing once. The source material was PBMCs. The source of these receptors is a woman aged 35 to 49 in good health. Some clones in this sample may be carry-over from other donors' samples. The CDR3 runs from the conserved cysteine through the conserved F or W. The D gene is left open where the match is weak. Rows may omit the clone size; those that give it use once, few, many or a size class.

clone size,V gene,D gene,J gene,CDR3 DNA,CDR3 protein
.,TRBV7-9,.,TRBJ2-7,TGTGCCAGCAGCCCACAAAACACCTACGAGCAGTACTTC,CASSPQNTYEQYF
.,TRBV5-1,.,TRBJ1-2,TGCGCCAGCAGCCCGGGGGGGTTCTCCTATGGCTACACCTTC,CASSPGGFSYGYTF
.,TRBV5-1,.,TRBJ2-7,TGCGCCAGCAGCTTGGCTTCCGACCTCGAGCAGTACTTC,CASSLASDLEQYF
.,TRBV5-5,.,TRBJ2-5,TGTGCCAGCAGCAACGAGGACCGAGAGACCCAGTACTTC,CASSNEDRETQYF
.,TRBV18,.,TRBJ2-2,TGTGCCAGCTCACCGGGACGGGACACCGGGGAGCTGTTTTTT,CASSPGRDTGELFF
.,TRBV10-3,TRBD1,TRBJ1-2,TGTGCCATCAGTGAGTCCTGGACAGGTAACTATGGCTACACCTTC,CAISESWTGNYGYTF
.,TRBV27,TRBD1,TRBJ1-4,TGTGCCAGCAGTTTAAGGGGACAGGGGGCAACTAATGAAAAACTGTTTTTT,CASSLRGQGATNEKLFF
.,TRBV28,.,TRBJ1-2,TGTGCCAGCAGTAAGACAGGTGGCTACACCTTC,CASSKTGGYTF
.,TRBV9,.,TRBJ2-5,TGTGCCAGCAGCTCTCGATGGGGGGAGACCCAGTACTTC,CASSSRWGETQYF
.,TRBV7-9,TRBD2,TRBJ2-1,TGTGCCAGCAGCTTGGAGCTAGCGGGAGATTGGAATGAGCAGTTCTTC,CASSLELAGDWNEQFF
.,TRBV7-8,TRBD1,TRBJ1-5,TGTGCCAGCAGCTTAGATTATGGGACAGGGGACAATCAGCCCCAGCATTTT,CASSLDYGTGDNQPQHF
.,TRBV27,.,TRBJ2-1,TGTGCCAGCAGTCTGTGGGACTCCTACAATGAGCAGTTCTTC,CASSLWDSYNEQFF
few,TRBV14,TRBD1,TRBJ2-3,TGTGCCAGCAGCCTCAGGGGGCGCCGCACAGATACGCAGTATTTT,CASSLRGRRTDTQYF
.,TRBV2,.,TRBJ1-4,TGTGCCAGCGGGAGGGGCGGAGGGGAAAAACTGTTTTTT,CASGRGGGEKLFF
.,TRBV18,TRBD2,TRBJ2-7,TGTGCCAGCTCACCAAGACTAGCGGGATCTTACGAGCAGTACTTC,CASSPRLAGSYEQYF
.,TRBV29-1,.,TRBJ2-2,TGCAGCGTTGAACGGGGGGCGTCCGGGGAGCTGTTTTTT,CSVERGASGELFF
.,TRBV11-2,TRBD1,TRBJ1-4,TGTGCCAGCAGCTTAGGGACAGGCGAAAAACTGTTTTTT,CASSLGTGEKLFF
.,TRBV10-2,TRBD2,TRBJ2-1,TGCGCCAGCAAAATAGGCGGGAGGGGCGATGAGCAGTTCTTC,CASKIGGRGDEQFF
.,TRBV7-8,TRBD1,TRBJ2-7,TGTGCCAGCAGCTTAGTCGGGACAGGGGCCGCCTACGAGCAGTACTTC,CASSLVGTGAAYEQYF
.,TRBV27,.,TRBJ1-5,TGTGCCAGCAGCCCGGACCGCAGAAAAAATCAGCCCCAGCATTTT,CASSPDRRKNQPQHF
.,TRBV27,TRBD1,TRBJ1-4,TGTGCCAGCGGGACAGGGGCCAGGGAAAAACTGTTTTTT,CASGTGAREKLFF
.,TRBV4-2,.,TRBJ2-3,TGTGCCAGCACACTTGGGGACCATGGCACAGATACGCAGTATTTT,CASTLGDHGTDTQYF
few,TRBV30,.,TRBJ1-3,TGTGCCTGGAGTGTACAAGGCCGGATCTCTGGAAACACCATATATTTT,CAWSVQGRISGNTIYF
few,TRBV2,.,TRBJ2-1,TGTGCCAGCACCTCCTTTTACAGCTACAATGAGCAGTTCTTC,CASTSFYSYNEQFF
.,TRBV30,.,TRBJ1-5,TGTGCCTGGAGCCGACAAAGCAATCAGCCCCAGCATTTT,CAWSRQSNQPQHF
.,TRBV5-5,.,TRBJ2-5,TGTGCCAGCAGCCATCAGGGAAAAGAGACCCAGTACTTC,CASSHQGKETQYF
few,TRBV6-1,.,TRBJ2-7,TGTGCCAGCAGTGATATTGGAGGGCCTGGGGGCTACGAGCAGTACTTC,CASSDIGGPGGYEQYF
.,TRBV30,.,TRBJ2-1,TGTGCCGGCCGGAGCTACAATGAGCAGTTCTTC,CAGRSYNEQFF
.,TRBV5-6,.,TRBJ2-7,TGTGCCAGCAGCTTGACCGGGGTAGGATCCTACGAGCAGTACTTC,CASSLTGVGSYEQYF
.,TRBV5-6,.,TRBJ2-7,TGTGCCAGCAGCTTGGCCCCCCCGTTCGACGAGCAGTACTTC,CASSLAPPFDEQYF
.,TRBV6-1,.,TRBJ2-7,TGTGCCAGCAGTGAAAACACAGGGTTGAGCTCCTACGAGCAGTACTTC,CASSENTGLSSYEQYF
.,TRBV5-4,TRBD2,TRBJ2-1,TGTGCCAGCAGCCCCCGGACTAGCGGAGAGCAGTTCTTC,CASSPRTSGEQFF
.,TRBV7-8,.,TRBJ2-3,TGTGCCAGCAGCCTTTTGGGTAGCGGCACAGATACGCAGTATTTT,CASSLLGSGTDTQYF